This is a list of T cell receptor beta chains from one sample in a study of cytomegalovirus exposure and HLA in healthy donors. The assay was immunoSEQ multiplex PCR, and TCRdb's table has in-frame clones only and misses some. Here the sample spans roughly 96,000 clones, roughly 74% being singletons. Source material: PBMCs. These receptors originate from a female donor in good health and CMV-seropositive. The CDR3 runs from the conserved cysteine through the conserved F or W. A D gene is named only where the DNA matches it firmly. Clone size is not always given. Where it is, it says once, few, many or a class for expanded clones.

size	D	V	J	CDR3	DNA
.	.	TRBV15	TRBJ1-3	CATSRGPDSGNTIYF	TGTGCCACCAGCAGGGGCCCAGACTCTGGAAACACCATATATTTT
.	TRBD2	TRBV7-2	TRBJ2-1	CASSLGLADLNEQFF	TGTGCCAGCAGCTTAGGGCTAGCGGACCTCAATGAGCAGTTCTTC
.	.	TRBV28	TRBJ1-5	CASSRPQGAGQPQHF	TGTGCCAGCAGCCGCCCCCAAGGGGCAGGTCAGCCCCAGCATTTT
.	TRBD1	TRBV11-1	TRBJ2-1	CASSSRDRGHEQFF	TGTGCCAGCAGCTCACGGGACAGGGGGCATGAGCAGTTCTTC
.	.	TRBV11-2	TRBJ1-2	CASSFYPRVEGYTF	TGTGCCAGCAGCTTTTATCCCCGTGTGGAGGGCTACACCTTC
.	TRBD1	TRBV7-2	TRBJ2-3	CASSLRAGGVTDTQYF	TGTGCCAGCAGCTTAAGGGCAGGGGGCGTCACAGATACGCAGTATTTT
.	.	TRBV4-1	TRBJ2-7	CASSFSAGDGGYEQYF	TGCGCCAGCAGCTTCTCAGCGGGTGATGGGGGTTACGAGCAGTACTTC
.	.	TRBV28	TRBJ2-5	CASSLAREETQYF	TGTGCCAGCAGTTTGGCCCGGGAAGAGACCCAGTACTTC
.	.	TRBV5-1	TRBJ2-1	CASSLRGGDNEQFF	TGCGCCAGCAGCTTAAGGGGTGGGGACAATGAGCAGTTCTTC
few	.	TRBV7-7	TRBJ2-5	CASSSGQFAYQETQYF	TGTGCTAGCAGCTCCGGACAGTTCGCTTACCAAGAGACCCAGTACTTC
.	TRBD1	TRBV5-1	TRBJ1-1	CASSWAGGSGTEAFF	TGCGCCAGCAGCTGGGCAGGGGGCTCCGGCACTGAAGCTTTCTTT
once	.	TRBV6-5	TRBJ2-6	CASSYWRGSGANVLTF	TGTGCCAGCAGTTACTGGCGGGGCTCTGGGGCCAACGTCCTGACTTTC
.	.	TRBV5-4	TRBJ1-1	CASSWGLPDMNTEAFF	TGTGCCAGCAGCTGGGGACTTCCGGACATGAACACTGAAGCTTTCTTT
.	TRBD2	TRBV9	TRBJ2-5	CASSLGLAGVGYQETQYF	TGTGCCAGCAGCCTTGGGCTAGCGGGAGTCGGGTACCAAGAGACCCAGTACTTC
.	TRBD1	TRBV18	TRBJ1-1	CASSLATGANTEAFF	TGTGCCAGCTCCTTAGCGACAGGGGCGAACACTGAAGCTTTCTTT
once	TRBD1	TRBV13	TRBJ1-2	CASSLQGVTAAGYTF	TGTGCCAGCAGTCTCCAGGGGGTAACAGCCGCTGGCTACACCTTC
.	TRBD1	TRBV2	TRBJ1-1	CASSAEQGDWAEAFF	TGTGCCAGCAGTGCGGAACAGGGGGATTGGGCTGAAGCTTTCTTT
.	.	TRBV28	TRBJ2-2	CASSLVPGETGELFF	TGTGCCAGCAGTTTAGTACCAGGGGAGACCGGGGAGCTGTTTTTT
.	.	TRBV28	TRBJ2-3	CTSSLLRNTQYF	TGTACCAGCAGTTTACTGAGGAATACGCAGTATTTT
.	.	TRBV4-3	TRBJ2-5	CASSQVSGQETQYF	TGCGCCAGCAGCCAAGTTTCAGGGCAAGAGACCCAGTACTTC
.	TRBD1	TRBV10-3	TRBJ2-3	CAIGDRGTDTQYF	TGTGCCATCGGGGACAGGGGTACAGATACGCAGTATTTT
few	.	TRBV5-6	TRBJ1-1	CASSLAGIGQGAEAFF	TGTGCCAGCAGCTTGGCCGGGATCGGTCAAGGCGCTGAAGCTTTCTTT